A selection of T cell receptor beta chains follows, all from one sample in a study of persistence of HIV-infected CD4 T cells. Libraries were prepared by immunoSEQ multiplex PCR; TCRdb keeps only in-frame clonotypes and omits some of them. The table has about 48,000 clones, 75% to 85% seen once. These TCRs' antigens remain unknown. Sequenced here: CD4+ T cells sorted from PBMCs after approximately 20-hour stimulation, sampled from a patient who received antiretroviral therapy. These receptors were taken from an adult man with HIV who was CMV-seropositive. The CDR3 runs from the conserved cysteine through the conserved F or W. The D gene is left open where the match is weak. Some rows have no size entry. The others give once, few or many, or a class for an expanded clone.

. TRBJ2-1 TRBV29-1 . TGCAGCGCTGACAGACTGGGCGATGAGCAGTTCTTC CSADRLGDEQFF
TRBD2 TRBJ2-2 TRBV7-2 . TGTGCCAGCAGCCTTAGCGGGGGTTCGAACACCGGGGAGCTGTTTTTT CASSLSGGSNTGELFF
. TRBJ1-1 TRBV7-9 . TGTGCCACCGCTAGGGACATAAACCAGAACACTGAAGCTTTCTTT CATARDINQNTEAFF
. TRBJ2-7 TRBV3-1/TRBV3-2 once TGTGCCAGCAGCCCTCCGAGGGGCGAAGGCTACGAGCAGTACTTC CASSPPRGEGYEQYF
. TRBJ2-2 TRBV7-2 . TGTGCCAGCAGCTTAAGACGGGAGCTGTTTTTT CASSLRRELFF
. TRBJ1-5 TRBV6-6 . TGTGCCAGTAGACAGACTAATCAGCCCCAGCATTTT CASRQTNQPQHF
TRBD1 TRBJ1-2 TRBV7-9 . TGTGCCAGCAGCTTAGCGTTCGATACAGGGGGCCAATATGGCTACACCTTC CASSLAFDTGGQYGYTF
. TRBJ1-5 TRBV5-1 . TGCGCCAGCAGCTTAGCAGGGGCCAATCAGCCCCAGCATTTT CASSLAGANQPQHF
. TRBJ2-7 TRBV28 . TGTGCCAGCAGCCTAACAGCAACGGGTGGGTACTTC CASSLTATGGYF
. TRBJ1-3 TRBV5-6 . TGTGCCAGCAGCCCCGGGACGCCTGGAAACACCATATATTTT CASSPGTPGNTIYF
TRBD1 TRBJ1-4 TRBV29-1 . TGCAGCGTTCGGCAGGGGGGTAATGAAAAACTGTTTTTT CSVRQGGNEKLFF
. TRBJ1-1 TRBV7-2 few TGTGCCAGCAGTCCACGACAACATAAGAACACTGAAGCTTTCTTT CASSPRQHKNTEAFF
TRBD2 TRBJ2-1 TRBV7-9 . TGTGCCAGCAGCCTTCTGGGGACTAGCGGACCTCTTGAGCAGTTCTTC CASSLLGTSGPLEQFF
TRBD2 TRBJ2-5 TRBV7-3 . TGTGCCAGCAGCCTGGGACTAGCGGGAGGTCCGTACCAAGAGACCCAGTACTTC CASSLGLAGGPYQETQYF
. TRBJ1-6 TRBV14 few TGTGCCAGCAGCTTTACAGGGTTCTCACCCCTCCACTTT CASSFTGFSPLHF
. TRBJ1-1 TRBV9 . TGTGCCAGCAGCGTAGGTGTTTCGAACACTGAAGCTTTCTTT CASSVGVSNTEAFF
. TRBJ2-1 TRBV24-1 . TGTGCCACCAGTAGCCGGGATGAGCAGTTCTTC CATSSRDEQFF
. TRBJ1-5 TRBV28 . TGTGCCAGCAGGTCCGGGCGGGGCCTTAATCAGCCCCAGCATTTT CASRSGRGLNQPQHF
. TRBJ1-2 TRBV6-1 . TGTGCCAGCAGTGAAGCAGGGAATGGCTACACCTTC CASSEAGNGYTF
. TRBJ1-4 TRBV14 . TGTGCCAGCAGCCAAGCCCCCCTGGACACTTCAGCAACTAATGAAAAACTGTTTTTT CASSQAPLDTSATNEKLFF
. TRBJ2-4 TRBV6-6 . TGTGCCAGCAGGGCCAGGGACATTCAGTACTTC CASRARDIQYF
TRBD1 TRBJ2-5 TRBV18 . TGTGCCAGCTCTGCGGGACAGGGGGAGACCCAGTACTTC CASSAGQGETQYF
. TRBJ1-6 TRBV5-4 . TGTGCCAGCAGCTTGGGCCAGACCCATGATGAGCCTCTCCACTTT CASSLGQTHDEPLHF
TRBD1 TRBJ2-7 TRBV5-1 . TGCGCCAGCAGCTTGGCAGGACAGGCTTCTTACGAGCAGTACTTC CASSLAGQASYEQYF
. TRBJ2-5 TRBV7-6 . TGTGCCAGCAGCTTAGGGGGGCTCCGAATTCAAGAGACCCAGTACTTC CASSLGGLRIQETQYF
. TRBJ1-1 TRBV6-2/TRBV6-3 . TGTGCCAGCAGTTACCGGAACGACGGACACTCCTGGAACACTGAAGCTTTCTTT CASSYRNDGHSWNTEAFF
TRBD1 TRBJ2-7 TRBV2 . TGTGCCAGCCTCCGGGACAGGTCCTACGAGCAGTACTTC CASLRDRSYEQYF
. TRBJ2-3 TRBV6-5 . TGTGCCACACAAAGGGGGTATAGCACAGATACGCAGTATTTT CATQRGYSTDTQYF
. TRBJ1-3 TRBV4-3 few TGCGCCAGCAGCCAAGTGTCCCAGGCTGTCACTGGAAACACCATATATTTT CASSQVSQAVTGNTIYF
TRBD1 TRBJ2-7 TRBV29-1 few TGCAGCGTTACAACCCCAGGGGGATCGCCCTACGAGCAGTACTTC CSVTTPGGSPYEQYF
. TRBJ1-2 TRBV19 . TGTGCCAGTAGTATATGGGGGTTCGGTGGCTACACCTTC CASSIWGFGGYTF
. TRBJ1-4 TRBV5-6 . TGTGCCAGCAATATGGACTGGGCGGCGAGGAAAAAACTGTTTTTT CASNMDWAARKKLFF
. TRBJ1-5 TRBV6-1 . TGTGCCAGCAGTTTGGTGACAGCGGGTCAGCCCCAGCATTTT CASSLVTAGQPQHF
. TRBJ2-7 TRBV7-2 . TGTGCCAGCAGCTTATGGGGGGAAACCTACGAGCAGTACTTC CASSLWGETYEQYF
TRBD1 TRBJ2-3 TRBV9 few TGTGCCAGCAGTCTGGGACAGGGTACAGATACGCAGTATTTT CASSLGQGTDTQYF
. TRBJ1-1 TRBV18 few TGTGCCAGCTCACCTGGGACAAAGTCTATGAACACTGAAGCTTTCTTT CASSPGTKSMNTEAFF
. TRBJ1-1 TRBV2 few TGTGCCAGCAGAGCGGCAGTTCTGAACACTGAAGCTTTCTTT CASRAAVLNTEAFF
. TRBJ2-3 TRBV14 . TGTGCCAGCAGCCAAGATGGGATGTTGAATACGCAGTATTTT CASSQDGMLNTQYF
. TRBJ1-2 TRBV9 . TGTGCCAGCAGCGTAGGCCGGGGCTACACCTTC CASSVGRGYTF
. TRBJ1-5 TRBV19 . TGTGCCAGTAGTCACGGCGGCGGAATTACGCATTTT CASSHGGGITHF
. TRBJ2-5 TRBV11-2 medium-sized TGTGCCAGCAGCTCAGGACGGAGAGGAGAGACCCAGTACTTC CASSSGRRGETQYF
TRBD1 TRBJ1-2 TRBV27 . TGTGCCAGCAGTAGCTGGGACAGGGATCATGGCTACACCTTC CASSSWDRDHGYTF
. TRBJ2-1 TRBV7-2 . TGTGCCAGCAGCTTAGATGCGGGGGCCCTAATCTTCTTC CASSLDAGALIFF
TRBD1 TRBJ2-7 TRBV7-6 . TGTGCCAGCAGCTTAGCGGACAGGGTCTACGAGCAGTACTTC CASSLADRVYEQYF
. TRBJ1-1 TRBV18 . TGTGCCAGCTCAGGCGCCCTGAACACTGAAGCTTTCTTT CASSGALNTEAFF
. TRBJ1-1 TRBV12-3/TRBV12-4 . TGTGCCAGCAGTCGCGGGGTCAACACTGAAGCTTTCTTT CASSRGVNTEAFF
. TRBJ1-1 TRBV5-1 . TGCGCCAGCTGTCTCCGGGATTCGAACACTGAAGCTTTCTTT CASCLRDSNTEAFF
TRBD1 TRBJ2-7 TRBV4-1 once TGCGCCAGCAGCCAACGGACAGGGGTGGGATACGAGCAGTACTTC CASSQRTGVGYEQYF
TRBD1 TRBJ1-1 TRBV13 . TGTGCCAGCAGCTTGGACAGGGTCTACACTGAAGCTTTCTTT CASSLDRVYTEAFF
TRBD1 TRBJ1-6 TRBV28 few TGTGCCAGCAGCATCCCGAGGGGGCATAATTCACCCCTCCACTTT CASSIPRGHNSPLHF